The entry that follows covers one T cell receptor beta chain sequence. The sample originates from a study of STAT5B mutations in CD4+ large granular lymphocyte leukemia. Generated by immunoSEQ multiplex PCR, the TCRdb table keeps only in-frame clones and is missing some. The sample has over 25,000 clones; about 82% are singletons. V lost 6 bases and J lost 5, with 19 bases in between. The CDR3 totals 15 residues. Per germline, CDR1 KGHSH and CDR2 LQKENI. Controls came from buffy coats of healthy blood donors. Material for sequencing was CD4+ T cells from blood buffy coats. The origin of this receptor is a human donor in good health. The rearrangement joins TRBV18 to TRBJ2-5; D is perhaps TRBD1 (5 bases). Here the CDR3 DNA reads TGTGCCAGCTCCCCTAACAAAGGGGTGGTTGAGACCCAGTACTTC. Amino acid sequence: CASSPNKGVVETQYF.